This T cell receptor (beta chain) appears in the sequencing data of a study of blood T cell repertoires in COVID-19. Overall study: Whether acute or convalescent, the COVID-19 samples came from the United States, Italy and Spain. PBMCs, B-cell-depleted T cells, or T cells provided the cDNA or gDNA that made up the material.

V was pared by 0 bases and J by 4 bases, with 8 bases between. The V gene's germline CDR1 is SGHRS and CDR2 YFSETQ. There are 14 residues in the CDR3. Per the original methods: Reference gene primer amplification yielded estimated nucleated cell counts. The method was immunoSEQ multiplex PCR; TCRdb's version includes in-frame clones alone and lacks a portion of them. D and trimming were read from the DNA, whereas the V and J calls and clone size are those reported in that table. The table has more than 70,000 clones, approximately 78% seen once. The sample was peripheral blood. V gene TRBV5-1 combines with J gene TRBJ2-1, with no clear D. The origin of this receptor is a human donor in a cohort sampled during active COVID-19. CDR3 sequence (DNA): TGCGCCAGCAGCTTGGGGTTACAGTACAATGAGCAGTTCTTC. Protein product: CASSLGLQYNEQFF.